This entry lists 8 T cell receptor beta chains sequenced from one sample in a study of T cell responses to AZD1222 COVID-19 vaccine. Data came from immunoSEQ multiplex PCR; TCRdb stores just in-frame clones and leaves some out. The data show more than 85,000 clones, 65% to 90% seen once. Specimen: peripheral blood, collected on day 0 of AZD1222 vaccination. These receptor sequences come from an adult in good health.

This clone was counted once. The chain employs TRBV2 and TRBJ2-2; TRBD2 aligns across 11 bases. J gave up 4 bases and V 3 bases, and 4 bases lay outside the gene matches. The CDR3 extends over 16 amino acids. The germline CDR1 and CDR2 sequences are SNHLY and FYNNEI. CDR3 coding DNA: TGTGCCAGCAGTGATACTAGCGGGAGCAGCACCGGGGAGCTGTTTTTT. This sequence encodes CASSDTSGSSTGELFF.

The chain recombines TRBV7-2 with TRBJ2-7, with D unresolved. This CDR3 has 12 amino acids. In germline, CDR1 is SGHTA, CDR2 FQGNSA. Trimming stripped 4 bases from V and 5 bases from J, with 9 bases between. CDR3 DNA sequence: TGTGCCAGCAGCTCCTTTGGGGACGAGCAGTACTTC. This gives the protein CASSSFGDEQYF.

The chain couples TRBV7-8 to TRBJ2-6; D gene ambiguous. Trimming took 1 base from V and 4 from J, leaving 11 bases between them. Per germline, CDR1 SGHVS and CDR2 FQNEAQ. This CDR3 has 16 amino acids. The chain's CDR3 is CASSLGSPRGANVLTF. For the CDR3, the DNA is TGTGCCAGCAGCTTAGGGTCGCCGAGGGGGGCCAACGTCCTGACTTTC.

In its sample, this clone was seen a few times. This chain links TRBV9 with TRBJ2-2; D tentatively fits TRBD1 or TRBD2 (6 bases each). The ends were cut back, 4 bases at V and 3 bases at J, with 28 bases in the middle. This CDR3 is 20 amino acids long. Germline V lookup: CDR1 SGDLS, CDR2 YYNGEE. This chain's CDR3 is CASSHPRDILLGGYTGELFF. In DNA, the CDR3 is TGTGCCAGCAGCCATCCGAGGGATATCTTACTAGGGGGGTACACCGGGGAGCTGTTTTTT.

The J gene is TRBJ2-2, the V gene TRBV19; no reliable D call. V dropped 7 bases and J dropped 0 bases, with 9 bases sitting between them. Germline V CDR1 and CDR2: LNHDA, SQIVND (reference sequence). This CDR3 comprises 14 residues. For the CDR3, the DNA is TGTGCCAGTATCTCCTACGCGAACACCGGGGAGCTGTTTTTT. Translated, it gives CASISYANTGELFF.

The chain combines TRBV7-3 with TRBJ1-1, with a weak D call TRBD1 (5 bases). Trimming took 5 bases from V and 5 from J, leaving 12 bases between them. The CDR3 is made up of 13 amino acids. The germline V gene has CDR1 SGHTA and CDR2 FQGTGA. This chain's CDR3 is CASSVGLGTEAFF. The CDR3 nucleotides read TGTGCCAGCAGCGTGGGGCTTGGGACTGAAGCTTTCTTT.

The genes are TRBV28 and TRBJ1-2, with D unclear. Trimming removed 3 bases from V and 0 bases from J, with 11 bases in between. The CDR3 length is 15 residues. CDR1 and CDR2 (germline): MDHEN, SYDVKM. The CDR3 here is CASSFGHSANYGYTF. As DNA, the CDR3 is TGTGCCAGCAGTTTTGGTCACAGCGCTAACTATGGCTACACCTTC.

This chain joins TRBV3-1 (or the pseudogene TRBV3-2) and TRBJ2-2; TRBD2 matches at 11 bases. From germline, CDR1 is LGHDT and CDR2 YNNKEL (reference sequence). The CDR3 is 17 amino acids. Trimming removed 4 bases from V and 6 bases from J; junction bases left unmatched: 10. In DNA form, the CDR3 reads TGTGCCAGCAGCCTAACACTAGCGGGAGAAATCGCCGGGGAGCTGTTTTTT. It is translated as CASSLTLAGEIAGELFF.